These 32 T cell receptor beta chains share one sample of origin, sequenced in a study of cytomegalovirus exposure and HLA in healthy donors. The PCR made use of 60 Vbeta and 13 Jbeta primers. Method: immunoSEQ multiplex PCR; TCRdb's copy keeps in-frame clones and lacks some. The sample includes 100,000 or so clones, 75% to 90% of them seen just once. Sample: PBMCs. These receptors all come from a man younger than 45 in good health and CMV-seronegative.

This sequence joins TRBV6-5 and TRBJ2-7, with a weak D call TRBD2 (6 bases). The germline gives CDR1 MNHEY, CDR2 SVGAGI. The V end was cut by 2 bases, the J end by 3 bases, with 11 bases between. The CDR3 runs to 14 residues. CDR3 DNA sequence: TGTGCCAGCAGTTACCGGGAGTCCCACTACGAGCAGTACTTC. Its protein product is CASSYRESHYEQYF.

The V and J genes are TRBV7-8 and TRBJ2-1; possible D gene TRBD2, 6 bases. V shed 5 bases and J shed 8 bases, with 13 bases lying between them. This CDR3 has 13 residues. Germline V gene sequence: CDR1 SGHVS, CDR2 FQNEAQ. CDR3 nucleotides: TGTGCCAGCAGCCCTTCCGGGGGATATGAGCAGTTCTTC. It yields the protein CASSPSGGYEQFF. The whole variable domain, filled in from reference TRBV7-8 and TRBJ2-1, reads GAGVSQSPRYKVAKRGQDVALRCDPISGHVSLFWYQQALGQGPEFLTYFQNEAQLDKSGLPSDRFFAERPEGSVSTLKIQRTQQEDSAVYLCASSPSGGYEQFFGPGTRLTVL.

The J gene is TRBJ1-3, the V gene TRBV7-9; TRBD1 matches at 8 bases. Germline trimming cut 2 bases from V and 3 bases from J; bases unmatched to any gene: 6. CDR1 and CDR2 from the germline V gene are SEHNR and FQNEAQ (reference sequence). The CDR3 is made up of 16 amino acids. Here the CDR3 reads CASSLSGGSIGNTIYF. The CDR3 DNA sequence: TGTGCCAGCAGCTTATCAGGGGGCTCTATTGGAAACACCATATATTTT.

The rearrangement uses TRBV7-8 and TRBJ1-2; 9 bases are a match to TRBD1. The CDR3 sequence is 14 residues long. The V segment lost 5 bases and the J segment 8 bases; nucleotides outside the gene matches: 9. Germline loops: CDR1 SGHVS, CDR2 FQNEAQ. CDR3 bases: TGTGCCAGCAGCACCACGGGACAGGGAAGCGGCTACACCTTC. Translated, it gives CASSTTGQGSGYTF. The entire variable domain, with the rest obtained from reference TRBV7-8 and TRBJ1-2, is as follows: GAGVSQSPRYKVAKRGQDVALRCDPISGHVSLFWYQQALGQGPEFLTYFQNEAQLDKSGLPSDRFFAERPEGSVSTLKIQRTQQEDSAVYLCASSTTGQGSGYTFGSGTRLTVV.

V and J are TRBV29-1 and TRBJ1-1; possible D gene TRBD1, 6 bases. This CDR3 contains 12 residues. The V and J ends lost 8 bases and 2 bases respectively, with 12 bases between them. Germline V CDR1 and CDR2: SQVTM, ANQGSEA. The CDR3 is CSTNRVNTEAFF. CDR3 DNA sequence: TGCAGCACTAACAGGGTTAACACTGAAGCTTTCTTT. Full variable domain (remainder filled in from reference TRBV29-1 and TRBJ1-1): SAVISQKPSRDICQRGTSLTIQCQVDSQVTMMFWYRQQPGQSLTLIATANQGSEATYESGFVIDKFPISRPNLTFSTLTVSNMSPEDSSIYLCSTNRVNTEAFFGQGTRLTVV.

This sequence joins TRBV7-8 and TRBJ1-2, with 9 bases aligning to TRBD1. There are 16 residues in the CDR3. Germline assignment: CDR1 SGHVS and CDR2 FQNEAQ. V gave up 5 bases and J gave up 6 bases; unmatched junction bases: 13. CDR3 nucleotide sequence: TGTGCCAGCAGCCACCGTGGCGGACAGGGGATCGATGGCTACACCTTC. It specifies CASSHRGGQGIDGYTF. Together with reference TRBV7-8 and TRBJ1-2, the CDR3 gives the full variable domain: GAGVSQSPRYKVAKRGQDVALRCDPISGHVSLFWYQQALGQGPEFLTYFQNEAQLDKSGLPSDRFFAERPEGSVSTLKIQRTQQEDSAVYLCASSHRGGQGIDGYTFGSGTRLTVV.

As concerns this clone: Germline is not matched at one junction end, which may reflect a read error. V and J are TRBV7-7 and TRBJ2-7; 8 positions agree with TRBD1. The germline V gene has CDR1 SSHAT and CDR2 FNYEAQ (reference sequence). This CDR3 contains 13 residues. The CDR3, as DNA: TGTGCTAGCAGCTTAGGACAGGGTGACGAGCAGTACTTC. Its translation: CASSLGQGDEQYF. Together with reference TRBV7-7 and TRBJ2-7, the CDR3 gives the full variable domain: GAGVSQSPRYKVTKRGQDVTLRCDPISSHATLYWYQQALGQGPEFLTYFNYEAQPDKSGLPSDRFSAERPEGSISTLTIQRTEQRDSAMYRCASSLGQGDEQYFGPGTRLTVT.

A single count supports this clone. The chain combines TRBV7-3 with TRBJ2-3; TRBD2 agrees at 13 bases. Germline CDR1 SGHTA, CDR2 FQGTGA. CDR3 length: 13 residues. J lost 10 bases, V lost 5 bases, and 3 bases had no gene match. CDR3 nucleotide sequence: TGTGCCAGCAGCCCTGGGACTAGCGGGGCGCAGTATTTT. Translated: CASSPGTSGAQYF.

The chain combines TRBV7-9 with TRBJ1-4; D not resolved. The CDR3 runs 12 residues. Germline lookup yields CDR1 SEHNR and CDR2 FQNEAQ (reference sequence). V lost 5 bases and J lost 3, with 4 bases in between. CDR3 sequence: CASSLSNEKLFF. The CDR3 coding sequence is TGTGCCAGCAGCCTGTCTAATGAAAAACTGTTTTTT.

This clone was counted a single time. In nucleotides, the CDR3 is TGTGCCAGCAGCTCGCCGGGACTAGCGCCCCAAGAGACCCAGTACTTC. It translates to CASSSPGLAPQETQYF. The rearrangement joins TRBV5-4 to TRBJ2-5, with 10 bases that match TRBD2. Germline V CDR1 and CDR2: SGHNT, YYREEE (reference sequence). V gave up 3 bases and J gave up 1 base; unmatched junction bases: 6. The length of the CDR3 is 16 residues.

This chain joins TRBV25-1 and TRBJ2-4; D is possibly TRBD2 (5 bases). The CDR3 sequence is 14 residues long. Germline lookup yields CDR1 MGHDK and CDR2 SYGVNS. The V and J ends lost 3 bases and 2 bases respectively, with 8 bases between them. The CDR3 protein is CASSEPGTKNIQYF. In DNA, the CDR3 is TGTGCCAGCAGTGAGCCGGGAACCAAAAACATTCAGTACTTC.

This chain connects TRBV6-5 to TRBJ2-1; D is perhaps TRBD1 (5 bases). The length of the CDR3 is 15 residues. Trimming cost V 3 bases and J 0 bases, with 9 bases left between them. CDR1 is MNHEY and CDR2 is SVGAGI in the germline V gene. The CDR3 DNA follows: TGTGCCAGCAGTTATGGGCAGGGCTCCTACAATGAGCAGTTCTTC. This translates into CASSYGQGSYNEQFF.

Written as DNA, the CDR3 is TGTGCCAGTTTCTCTCAAGGGGGTAGTGGGGCCAACGTCCTGACTTTC. As protein: CASFSQGGSGANVLTF. This chain joins TRBV27 and TRBJ2-6; TRBD1 is a possible D gene (6 bases). Germline CDR1 MNHEY, CDR2 SMNVEV (reference sequence). The CDR3 is 16 amino acids. The V end was cut by 9 bases, the J end by 3 bases, with 18 bases between.

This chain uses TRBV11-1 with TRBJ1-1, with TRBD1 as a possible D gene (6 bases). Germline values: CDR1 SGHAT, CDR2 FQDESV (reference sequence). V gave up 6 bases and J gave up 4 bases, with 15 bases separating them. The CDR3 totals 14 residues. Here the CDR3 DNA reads TGTGCCAGCAGGCCACAGGGTGTAAGCACTGAAGCTTTCTTT. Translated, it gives CASRPQGVSTEAFF.

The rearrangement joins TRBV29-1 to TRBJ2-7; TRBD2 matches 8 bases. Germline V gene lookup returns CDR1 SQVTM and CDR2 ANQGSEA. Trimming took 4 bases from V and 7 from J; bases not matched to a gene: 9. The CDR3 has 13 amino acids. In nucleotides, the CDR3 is TGCAGCGTTGGGAGCGGGGGCCTCTGGGAGCAGTACTTC. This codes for CSVGSGGLWEQYF.

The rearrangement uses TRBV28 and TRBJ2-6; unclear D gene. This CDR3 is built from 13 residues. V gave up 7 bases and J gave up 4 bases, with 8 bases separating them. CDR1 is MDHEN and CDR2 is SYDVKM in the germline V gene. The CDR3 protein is CASNVPGANVLTF. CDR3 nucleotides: TGTGCCAGCAATGTTCCGGGGGCCAACGTCCTGACTTTC.

CDR3 residues: CASREEKQGAPNYGYTF. The CDR3 coding sequence is TGTGCCAGCAGAGAAGAGAAACAGGGGGCTCCTAACTATGGCTACACCTTC. The rearrangement links TRBV25-1 to TRBJ1-2; 9 positions match TRBD1. Germline V gene data show CDR1 as MGHDK and CDR2 as SYGVNS. The CDR3 runs 17 residues. Unmatched junction bases numbered 11, after V lost 6 bases and J lost 0 bases.

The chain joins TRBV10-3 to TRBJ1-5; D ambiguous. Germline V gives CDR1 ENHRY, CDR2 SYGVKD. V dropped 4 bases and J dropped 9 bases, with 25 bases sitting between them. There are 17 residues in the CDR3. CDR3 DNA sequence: TGTGCCATCAGTGCAGACGTACCCGGGATTTCGAATGGGCCCCAGCATTTT. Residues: CAISADVPGISNGPQHF.

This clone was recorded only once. CDR3 bases: TGTGCCAGCAGTTGGCAGGGGGGTGGCACTGAAGCTTTCTTT. Amino acid sequence: CASSWQGGGTEAFF. The chain joins TRBV27 to TRBJ1-1; 7 bases line up with TRBD1. Germline CDR1 reads MNHEY; CDR2 reads SMNVEV (reference sequence). V was clipped by 4 bases and J by 4 bases; unmatched bases: 6. CDR3 length: 14 amino acids.

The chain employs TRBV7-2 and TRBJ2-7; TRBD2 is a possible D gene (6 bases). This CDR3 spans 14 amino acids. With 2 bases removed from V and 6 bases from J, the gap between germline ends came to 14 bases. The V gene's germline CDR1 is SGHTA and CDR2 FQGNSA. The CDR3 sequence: CASSLRRDPREQYF. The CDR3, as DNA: TGTGCCAGCAGCTTAAGGCGGGACCCCCGCGAGCAGTACTTC.

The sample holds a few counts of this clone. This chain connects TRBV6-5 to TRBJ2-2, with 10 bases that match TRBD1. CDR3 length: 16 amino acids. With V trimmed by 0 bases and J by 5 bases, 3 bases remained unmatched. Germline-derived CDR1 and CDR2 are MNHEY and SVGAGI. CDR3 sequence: CASSYSPGQGTGELFF. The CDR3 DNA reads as TGTGCCAGCAGTTACTCGCCGGGACAGGGGACCGGGGAGCTGTTTTTT.

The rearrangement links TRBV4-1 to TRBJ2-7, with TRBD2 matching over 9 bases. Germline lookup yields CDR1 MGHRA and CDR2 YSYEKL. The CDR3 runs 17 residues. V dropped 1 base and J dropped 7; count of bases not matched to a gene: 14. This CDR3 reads CASSQVGAGGQTWEQYF. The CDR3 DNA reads TGCGCCAGCAGCCAAGTTGGAGCGGGGGGCCAGACGTGGGAGCAGTACTTC.

Here the CDR3 reads CASSLDSNTEAFF. The DNA of the CDR3 is TGTGCCAGCAGCTTAGACAGTAACACTGAAGCTTTCTTT. The chain carries TRBV7-8 and TRBJ1-1; the D is unclear. The ends were cut back, 1 base at V and 2 bases at J, with 5 bases in the middle. The CDR3 sequence is 13 residues long. CDR1 is SGHVS, CDR2 FQNEAQ, per germline.

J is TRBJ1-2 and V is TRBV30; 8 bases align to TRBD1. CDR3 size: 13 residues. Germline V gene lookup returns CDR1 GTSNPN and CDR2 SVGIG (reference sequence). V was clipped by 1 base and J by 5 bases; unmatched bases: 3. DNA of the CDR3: TGTGCCTGGAGTGCAGGGGGCGGGTATGGCTACACCTTC. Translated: CAWSAGGGYGYTF.

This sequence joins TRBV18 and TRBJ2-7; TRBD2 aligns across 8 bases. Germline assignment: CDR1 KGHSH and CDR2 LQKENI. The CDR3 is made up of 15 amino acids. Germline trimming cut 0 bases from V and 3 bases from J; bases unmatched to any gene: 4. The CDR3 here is CASSPPGLVGYEQYF. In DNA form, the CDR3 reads TGTGCCAGCTCACCACCGGGACTAGTGGGCTACGAGCAGTACTTC.

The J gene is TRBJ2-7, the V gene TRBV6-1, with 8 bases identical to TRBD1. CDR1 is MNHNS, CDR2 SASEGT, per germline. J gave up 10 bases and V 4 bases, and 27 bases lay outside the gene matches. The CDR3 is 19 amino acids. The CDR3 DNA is TGTGCCAGCAGTGCCCTTTCTCGTGGACAGGGAAGGTCACCTCCGGGACAGTACTTC. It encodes CASSALSRGQGRSPPGQYF.

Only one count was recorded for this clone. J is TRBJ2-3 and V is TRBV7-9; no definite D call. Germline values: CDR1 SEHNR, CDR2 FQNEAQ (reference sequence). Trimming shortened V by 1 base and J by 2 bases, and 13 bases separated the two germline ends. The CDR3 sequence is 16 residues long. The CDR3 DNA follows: TGTGCCAGCAGCTTAGGCCCCGACGGGTACACAGATACGCAGTATTTT. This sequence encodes CASSLGPDGYTDTQYF.

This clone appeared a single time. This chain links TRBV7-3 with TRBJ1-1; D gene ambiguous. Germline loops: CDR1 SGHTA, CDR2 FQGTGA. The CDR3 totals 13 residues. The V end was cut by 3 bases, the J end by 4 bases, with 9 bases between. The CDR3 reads CASSFGPGTEAFF. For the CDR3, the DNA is TGTGCCAGCAGCTTTGGCCCTGGCACTGAAGCTTTCTTT.

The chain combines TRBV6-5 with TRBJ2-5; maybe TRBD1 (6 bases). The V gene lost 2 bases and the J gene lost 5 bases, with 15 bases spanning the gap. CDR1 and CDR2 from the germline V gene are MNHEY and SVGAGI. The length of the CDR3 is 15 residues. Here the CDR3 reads CASSYRLPDRETQYF. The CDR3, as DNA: TGTGCCAGCAGTTACAGACTCCCCGACAGGGAGACCCAGTACTTC.

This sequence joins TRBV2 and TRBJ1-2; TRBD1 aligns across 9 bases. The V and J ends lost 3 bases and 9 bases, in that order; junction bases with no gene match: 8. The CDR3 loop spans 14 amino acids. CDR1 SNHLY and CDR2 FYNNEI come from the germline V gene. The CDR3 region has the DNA TGTGCCAGCAGTGACCTCCGGACAGGGGATAGCTACACCTTC. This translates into CASSDLRTGDSYTF.

CDR3 coding DNA: TGTGCCAGCAGCGCTACAGGGGGCGCAGACACTGAAGCTTTCTTT. It codes for CASSATGGADTEAFF. The chain uses TRBV9 and TRBJ1-1, with 9 bases aligning to TRBD1. With V trimmed by 3 bases and J by 3 bases, 6 bases remained unmatched. Germline assignment: CDR1 SGDLS and CDR2 YYNGEE. The CDR3 contains 15 residues.

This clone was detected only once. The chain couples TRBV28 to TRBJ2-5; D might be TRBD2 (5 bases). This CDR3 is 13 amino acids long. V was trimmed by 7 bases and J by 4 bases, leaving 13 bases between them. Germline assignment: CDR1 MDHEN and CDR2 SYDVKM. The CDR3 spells CASTLGGGETQYF. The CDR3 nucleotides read TGTGCCAGCACCCTAGGAGGAGGAGAGACCCAGTACTTC.